This T cell receptor (beta chain) was obtained from a study of cytomegalovirus exposure and HLA in healthy donors. About the research overall: Inside one of the first data releases sat around 77 million unique TCRs taken from HLA-typed donors. Across 350 to 400 genotyped donors, 65% to 90% landed in the Caucasian-associated ancestry cluster. Study-level points and caveats: Upon later analysis, TCR association rates were observed to vary by HLA locus, being highest for DRB1 and lowest for HLA-C.

The PCR had 60 Vbeta and 13 Jbeta primers. Generated by immunoSEQ multiplex PCR, the TCRdb table keeps only in-frame clones and is missing some. The table records under 40,000 clones, 65% to 85% of them present only once. In the case of this clone: Antigen unknown.

V lost 2 bases and J 8 bases, leaving 21 bases between the germline ends. The germline gives CDR1 KGHSH, CDR2 LQKENI. CDR3 length: 16 amino acids. The specimen was PBMCs. The J gene is TRBJ1-2, the V gene TRBV18, with D possibly matching TRBD1 (5 bases). The origin of this receptor is a woman between 25 and 40 years old in good health and CMV-seropositive. The CDR3: CASSPGVSTALGGYTF. For the CDR3, the DNA is TGTGCCAGCTCACCAGGAGTGTCGACAGCTCTCGGGGGCTACACCTTC.